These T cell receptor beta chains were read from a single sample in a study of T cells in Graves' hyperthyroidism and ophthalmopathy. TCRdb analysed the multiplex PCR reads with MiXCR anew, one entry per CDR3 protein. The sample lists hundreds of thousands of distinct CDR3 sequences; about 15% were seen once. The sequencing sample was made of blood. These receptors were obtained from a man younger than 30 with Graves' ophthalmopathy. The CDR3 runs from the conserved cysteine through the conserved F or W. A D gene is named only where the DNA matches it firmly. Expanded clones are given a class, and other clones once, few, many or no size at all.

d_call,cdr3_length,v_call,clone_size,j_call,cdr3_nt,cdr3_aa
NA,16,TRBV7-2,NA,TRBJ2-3,TGTGCCAGCAGCTTAGGAGGCGCCCCATACACAGATACGCAGTATTTT,CASSLGGAPYTDTQYF
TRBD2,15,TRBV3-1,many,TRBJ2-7,TGTGCCAGCAGCTACGGGACTAGCGGGAGGTACGAGCAGTACTTC,CASSYGTSGRYEQYF
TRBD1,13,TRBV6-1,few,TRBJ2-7,TGTGCCAGCAAAACAGGGGTTGAGTACGAGCAGTACTTC,CASKTGVEYEQYF
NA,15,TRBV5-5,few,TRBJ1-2,TGTGCCAGCAGCTTGGATCAGGGTTGGGGCTATGGCTACACCTTC,CASSLDQGWGYGYTF
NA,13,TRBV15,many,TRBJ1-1,TGTGCCACCAGCAGAGATGGTGACTACGAAGCTTTCTTT,CATSRDGDYEAFF
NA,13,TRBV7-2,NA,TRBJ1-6,TGTGCCAGCAGCTTAGAAATGCTAAGACCCCTCCACTTT,CASSLEMLRPLHF
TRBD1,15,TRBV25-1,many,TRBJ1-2,TGTGCCAGCAGTGAATTTCGGGACAGTCTCTATGGCTACACCTTC,CASSEFRDSLYGYTF
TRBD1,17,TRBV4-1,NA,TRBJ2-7,TGCGCCAGCAGCCACACAACCGGAGGACAGGGGACCTACGAGCAGTACTTC,CASSHTTGGQGTYEQYF
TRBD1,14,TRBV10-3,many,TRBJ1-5,TGTGCCATCAGTGCGGACAGGGGATTTCAGCCCCAGCATTTT,CAISADRGFQPQHF
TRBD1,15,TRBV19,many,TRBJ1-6,TGTGCCAGTAGTCCCGGGACAGGATTCAATTCACCCCTCCACTTT,CASSPGTGFNSPLHF
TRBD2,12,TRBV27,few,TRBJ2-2,TGTGCCAGCACCCCGGGGGGCGGGGAGCTGTTTTTT,CASTPGGGELFF
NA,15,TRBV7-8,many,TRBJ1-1,TGTGCCAGCAGCTTAGAAGGATGGGGGAACACTGAAGCTTTCTTT,CASSLEGWGNTEAFF
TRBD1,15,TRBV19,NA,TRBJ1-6,TGTGCCAGTAGTCCCACAGGGGACTCCCCTTCACCCCTCCACTTT,CASSPTGDSPSPLHF
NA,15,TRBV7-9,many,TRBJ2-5,TGTGCCAGCAGCTTAGGGGCACGGATAGGAGGGACCCAGTACTTC,CASSLGARIGGTQYF
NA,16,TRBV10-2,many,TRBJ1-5,TGCGCCAGCAGTGAGTCTGGGGGGCTAAGCAATCAGCCCCAGCATTTT,CASSESGGLSNQPQHF
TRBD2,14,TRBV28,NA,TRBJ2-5,TGTGCCAGCAGGGCTAGCGGGATAAGGGAGACCCAGTACTTC,CASRASGIRETQYF
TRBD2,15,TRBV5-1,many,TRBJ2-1,TGCGCCAGCAGCTTGATGGGAGGGCCGGATAATGAGCAGTTCTTC,CASSLMGGPDNEQFF
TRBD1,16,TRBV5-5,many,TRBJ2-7,TGTGCCAGCAGGATTGAGACCGGGACAGGCCCTTACGAGCAGTACTTC,CASRIETGTGPYEQYF
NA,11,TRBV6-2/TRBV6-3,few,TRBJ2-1,TGTGCCAGCCGGCGGAACAATGAGCAGTCCTTC,CASRRNNEQSF
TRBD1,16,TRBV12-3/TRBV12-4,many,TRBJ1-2,TGTGCCAGCAGTTTAGATGGACAGGGTGGCTACTATGGCTACACCTTC,CASSLDGQGGYYGYTF
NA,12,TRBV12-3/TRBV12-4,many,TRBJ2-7,TGTGCCAGCGGGTTGAGTTCCTACGAGCAGTACTTC,CASGLSSYEQYF
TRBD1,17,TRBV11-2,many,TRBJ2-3,TGTGCCAGCAGCTTAGGGGTCGGGACAGGAGGCACAGATACGCAGTATTTT,CASSLGVGTGGTDTQYF
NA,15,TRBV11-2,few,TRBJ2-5,TGTGCCAGCAGTCCCGAGGAGGGGAAGGGGGAGACCCAGTACTTC,CASSPEEGKGETQYF
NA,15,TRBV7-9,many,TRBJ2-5,TGTGCCAGCAGCCCGGTTCGCGCCTACCAAGAGACCCAGTACTTC,CASSPVRAYQETQYF
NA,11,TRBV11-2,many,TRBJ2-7,TGTGCCAGCAGATCTTATTACGAGCAGTACTTC,CASRSYYEQYF
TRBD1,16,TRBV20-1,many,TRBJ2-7,TGCAGTGCTAGATGGGTTAGAAGGACAGGGGTGTACGAGCAGTACTTC,CSARWVRRTGVYEQYF
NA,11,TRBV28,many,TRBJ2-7,TGTGCCAGCGGAACCATATACGAGCAGTACTTC,CASGTIYEQYF
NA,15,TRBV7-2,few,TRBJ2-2,TGTGCCAGCAGCCGGTCTGTGTGGCGGACCGGGGAGCTGTTTTTT,CASSRSVWRTGELFF
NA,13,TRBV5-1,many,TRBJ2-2,TGCGCCAGCAGCTTTTCTGACACCGGGGAGCTGTTTTTT,CASSFSDTGELFF
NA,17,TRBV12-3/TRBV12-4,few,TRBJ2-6,TGTGCCAGCAGGAAGGGGACGGCGAAACCTGGGGCCAACGTCCTGACTTTC,CASRKGTAKPGANVLTF
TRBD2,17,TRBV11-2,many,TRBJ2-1,TGTGCCAGCAGCTTAGGCCCTCTAGCGGGGGGGGTGGATGAGCAGTTCTTC,CASSLGPLAGGVDEQFF
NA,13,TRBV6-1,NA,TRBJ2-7,TGTGCCAGCAGTTTCCAGGGGGGTTACGAGCAGTACTTC,CASSFQGGYEQYF
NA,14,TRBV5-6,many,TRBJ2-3,TGTGCCAGCAGCTTGGAACAGTACACAGATACGCAGTATTTT,CASSLEQYTDTQYF
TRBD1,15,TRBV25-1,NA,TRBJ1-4,TGTGCCAGCAGTGACTTGACAGGGGGCGATGAAAAACTGTTTTTT,CASSDLTGGDEKLFF
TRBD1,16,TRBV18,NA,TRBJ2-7,TGTGCCAGCTCACCGGCACAGGGGCCGGACCCCTACGAGCAGTACTTC,CASSPAQGPDPYEQYF
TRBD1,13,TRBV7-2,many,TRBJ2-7,TGTGCCAGCAGCTTAGACAGGGGGTACGAGCAGTACTTC,CASSLDRGYEQYF
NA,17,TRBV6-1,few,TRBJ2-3,TGTGCCAGCAGTGAAGTGGGGTCTTCTCGATACACAGATACGCAGTATTTT,CASSEVGSSRYTDTQYF
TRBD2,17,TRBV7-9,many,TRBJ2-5,TGTGCCAGCAGCTTAGAGGATCTAGCGGAGCTACAAGAGACCCAGTACTTC,CASSLEDLAELQETQYF
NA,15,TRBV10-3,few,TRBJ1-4,TGTGCCATCAGTGAGTCGGAGGGGCCAAAGGAAAAACTGTTTTTT,CAISESEGPKEKLFF
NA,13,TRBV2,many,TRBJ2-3,TGTGCCAGTGGGGGCGGCCTCACAGATACGCAGTATTTT,CASGGGLTDTQYF
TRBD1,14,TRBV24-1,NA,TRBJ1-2,TGTGCCACCAGTGACCAGACAGGGGGTTATGGCTACACCTTC,CATSDQTGGYGYTF
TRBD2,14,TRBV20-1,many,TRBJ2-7,TGCAGTGCCCCTCTCGGGGGGGCCCCCTACGAGCAGTACTTC,CSAPLGGAPYEQYF
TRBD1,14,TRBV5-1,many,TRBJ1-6,TGCGCCAGCAGCGGTGACAGGGGGAGTTCACCCCTCCACTTT,CASSGDRGSSPLHF
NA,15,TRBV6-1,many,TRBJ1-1,TGTGCCAGCAGTGATCAGGGGCCGGGGTACACTGAAGCTTTCTTT,CASSDQGPGYTEAFF
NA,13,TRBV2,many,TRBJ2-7,TGTGCCAGCAGTGGGGGCCAGAGGGGCGAGCAGTACTTC,CASSGGQRGEQYF
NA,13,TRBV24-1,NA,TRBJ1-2,TGTGCCACCAGTGATTCAACTGACTATGGCTACACCTTC,CATSDSTDYGYTF
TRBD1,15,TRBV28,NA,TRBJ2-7,TGTGCCAGCCTCCAGGGTGGACAGGGGGTCCACGAGCAGTACTTC,CASLQGGQGVHEQYF
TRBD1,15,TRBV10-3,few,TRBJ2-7,TGTGCCATCAGTGTCCCGGGACAGGGCCGCGCCGAGCAGTACTTC,CAISVPGQGRAEQYF
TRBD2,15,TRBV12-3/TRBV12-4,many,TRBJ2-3,TGTGCCAGCAGTTTAGTTCTAGCGGGGACAGATACGCAGTATTTT,CASSLVLAGTDTQYF
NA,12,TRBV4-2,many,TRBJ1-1,TGTGCCAGCAGCTTACGACAGGAGGAGGCTTTCTTT,CASSLRQEEAFF
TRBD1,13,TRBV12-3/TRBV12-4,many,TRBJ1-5,TGTGCCAGCAAAGGACAGGGAAATCAGCCCCAGCATTTT,CASKGQGNQPQHF
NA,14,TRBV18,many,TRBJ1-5,TGTGCCAGCTCAACAGGGTATAGCAATCAGCCCCAGCATTTT,CASSTGYSNQPQHF
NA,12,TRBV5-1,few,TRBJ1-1,TGCGCCACCCGGCGGAACAGGGATGAAGCTTTCTTT,CATRRNRDEAFF
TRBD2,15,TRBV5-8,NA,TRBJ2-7,TGTGCCAGCAGCTTGGCAGGACTAGCGATTTACGAGCAGTACTTC,CASSLAGLAIYEQYF
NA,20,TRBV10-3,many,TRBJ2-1,TGTGCCATCAGTGAGTCGGTCGGCCGGCTCATCGGGTCCACGGACAATGAGCAGTTCTTC,CAISESVGRLIGSTDNEQFF